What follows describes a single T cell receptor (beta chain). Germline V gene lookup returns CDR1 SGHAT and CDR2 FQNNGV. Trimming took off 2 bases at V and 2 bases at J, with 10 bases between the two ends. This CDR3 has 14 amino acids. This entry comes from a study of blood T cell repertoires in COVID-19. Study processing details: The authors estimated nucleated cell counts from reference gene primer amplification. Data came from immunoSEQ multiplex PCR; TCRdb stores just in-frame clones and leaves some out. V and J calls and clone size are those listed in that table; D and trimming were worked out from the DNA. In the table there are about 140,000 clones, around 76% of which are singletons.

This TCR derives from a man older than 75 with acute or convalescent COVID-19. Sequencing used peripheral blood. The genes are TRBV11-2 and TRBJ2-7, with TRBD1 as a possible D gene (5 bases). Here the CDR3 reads CASSLFGAAYEQYF. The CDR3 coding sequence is TGTGCCAGCAGCTTATTTGGGGCGGCCTACGAGCAGTACTTC.